The 11 T cell receptor beta chains listed next were all sequenced from one sample in a study of CD8 T cells in Susac syndrome. RNA amounts of about 0.45 to 1 ug underwent reverse transcription with random hexamers. TCRdb called the immunoSEQ multiplex PCR reads again in MiXCR, with one record for every CDR3 protein. The table has 150,000 or so distinct CDR3 sequences, 94% seen once. Sequences were obtained from CD4+ T cells from PBMCs. The receptors come from a human donor with multiple sclerosis.

This rearrangement joins TRBV5-1 to TRBJ1-1; 11 bases agree with TRBD1. The V and J ends lost 3 bases and 4 bases, in that order; junction bases with no gene match: 2. There are 14 residues in the CDR3. Germline CDR1 reads SGHRS; CDR2 reads YFSETQ. CDR3 amino acids: CASSWGTGGTEAFF. The CDR3 DNA reads as TGCGCCAGCAGCTGGGGGACAGGGGGCACTGAAGCTTTCTTT.

The chain combines TRBV3-1 with TRBJ1-1; D possibly corresponds to TRBD1 (6 bases). Germline-derived CDR1 and CDR2 are LGHDT and YNNKEL (reference sequence). The CDR3 runs 16 residues. Trimming removed 3 bases from V and 5 bases from J, with 19 bases in between. CDR3 sequence: CASSHGQGTMRTEAFF. CDR3 nucleotides: TGTGCCAGCAGCCACGGGCAGGGGACTATGAGGACTGAAGCTTTCTTT. The full variable domain, rest sourced from reference TRBV3-1 and TRBJ1-1, is DTAVSQTPKYLVTQMGNDKSIKCEQNLGHDTMYWYKQDSKKFLKIMFSYNNKELIINETVPNRFSPKSPDKAHLNLHINSLELGDSAVYFCASSHGQGTMRTEAFFGQGTRLTVV.

This chain connects TRBV24-1 to TRBJ2-3, with 8 bases fitting TRBD2. In germline, CDR1 is KGHDR, CDR2 SFDVKD. V was pared by 3 bases and J by 1 base, with 2 bases of the junction left unmatched. This CDR3 is 15 amino acids long. The CDR3 DNA reads as TGTGCCACCAGTGATCAGACTAGCGGCACAGATACGCAGTATTTT. It specifies CATSDQTSGTDTQYF.

The V call is TRBV4-3, the J call TRBJ2-1, with 7 bases aligning to TRBD2. The V and J ends lost 0 bases and 6 bases, in that order; junction bases with no gene match: 5. From germline, CDR1 is LGHNA and CDR2 YSLEER. CDR3 size: 15 residues. The CDR3 reads CASSQDLASGNEQFF. The CDR3, as DNA: TGCGCCAGCAGCCAAGATTTAGCTAGCGGCAATGAGCAGTTCTTC.

The rearrangement links TRBV5-5 to TRBJ1-5; D is ambiguous. Deletions cut 0 bases from V and 1 base from J, with 11 bases between. CDR1 is SGHKS, CDR2 YYEKEE, per germline (reference sequence). The CDR3 runs to 16 residues. This CDR3 reads CASSLGVGLSNQPQHF. CDR3 bases: TGTGCCAGCAGCTTGGGGGTAGGGCTCAGCAATCAGCCCCAGCATTTT. Full variable domain (missing parts from reference TRBV5-5 and TRBJ1-5): DAGVTQSPTHLIKTRGQQVTLRCSPISGHKSVSWYQQVLGQGPQFIFQYYEKEERGRGNFPDRFSARQFPNYSSELNVNALLLGDSALYLCASSLGVGLSNQPQHFGDGTRLSIL.

The chain carries TRBV10-3 and TRBJ2-3; possibly TRBD1 or TRBD2 for D (5 bases each). CDR1 is ENHRY, CDR2 SYGVKD, per germline. Trimming removed 11 bases at V and 2 bases at J, with 14 bases between. The CDR3 covers 13 residues. CDR3 region: CALGTSNTDTQYF. CDR3 sequence (DNA): TGTGCCCTCGGGACCTCCAACACAGATACGCAGTATTTT.

The V and J genes are TRBV7-9 and TRBJ2-1; D uncertain. The CDR3 runs 14 residues. Germline CDR1 SEHNR, CDR2 FQNEAQ (reference sequence). V shed 3 bases and J shed 5 bases, with 11 bases lying between them. The CDR3 bases are TGTGCCAGCAGCTTGGGAACTATTGACAATGAGCAGTTCTTC. This translates into CASSLGTIDNEQFF.

A single count supports this clonotype. V gene TRBV9 combines with J gene TRBJ2-5; weak D call: TRBD1 (5 bases). There are 15 residues in the CDR3. CDR1 is SGDLS and CDR2 is YYNGEE in the germline V gene. Trimming left V 0 bases short and J 2 bases short, with 11 bases between. The CDR3 DNA follows: TGTGCCAGCAGCGTAGGGGGCAGACAGCAAGAGACCCAGTACTTC. Translating gives CASSVGGRQQETQYF.

The chain links TRBV7-2 to TRBJ1-4; D is uncertain. CDR1 and CDR2 from the germline V gene are SGHTA and FQGNSA. Trimming removed 7 bases from V and 4 bases from J, with 16 bases in between. CDR3 length: 15 residues. Here the CDR3 reads CASNSQRGINEKLFF. The CDR3 coding sequence is TGTGCCAGCAACTCTCAACGAGGCATTAATGAAAAACTGTTTTTT.

The chain is built from TRBV6-2 or TRBV6-3 and TRBJ1-2; D not resolved. The CDR3 extends over 12 amino acids. The V end lost 6 bases, the J end lost 3 bases, and 8 bases lay between the germline ends. Germline lookup yields CDR1 MNHEY and CDR2 SVGEGT. DNA for the CDR3: TGTGCCAGCAGCCCTGTTGACTATGGCTACACCTTC. Translated, it gives CASSPVDYGYTF.

The gene calls are TRBV10-3 and TRBJ2-3, with 12 bases lining up with TRBD2. J lost 3 bases, V lost 3 bases, and 10 bases had no gene match. This CDR3 spans 18 amino acids. Germline values: CDR1 ENHRY, CDR2 SYGVKD. Here the CDR3 reads CAISDALAGGAETDTQYF. CDR3 in DNA: TGTGCCATCAGTGATGCCCTAGCGGGAGGGGCGGAAACAGATACGCAGTATTTT.